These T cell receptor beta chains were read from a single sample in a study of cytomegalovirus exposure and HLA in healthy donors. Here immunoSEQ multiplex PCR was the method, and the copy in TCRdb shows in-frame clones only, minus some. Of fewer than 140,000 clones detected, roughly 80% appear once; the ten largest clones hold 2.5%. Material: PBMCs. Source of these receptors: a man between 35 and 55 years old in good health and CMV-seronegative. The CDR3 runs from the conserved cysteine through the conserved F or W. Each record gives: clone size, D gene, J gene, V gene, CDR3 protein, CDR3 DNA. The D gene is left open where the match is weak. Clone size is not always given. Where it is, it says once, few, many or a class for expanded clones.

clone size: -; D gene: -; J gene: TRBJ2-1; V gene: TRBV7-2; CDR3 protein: CASSLASGEFNEQFF; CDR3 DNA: TGTGCCAGCAGCTTAGCTAGCGGAGAGTTCAATGAGCAGTTCTTC
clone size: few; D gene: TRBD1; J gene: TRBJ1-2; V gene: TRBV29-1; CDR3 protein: CSVDREGYTF; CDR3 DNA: TGCAGCGTGGACAGGGAGGGCTACACCTTC
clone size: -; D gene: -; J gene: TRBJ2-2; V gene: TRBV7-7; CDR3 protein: CASGGANTGELFF; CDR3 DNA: TGTGCCAGCGGGGGGGCCAACACCGGGGAGCTGTTTTTT
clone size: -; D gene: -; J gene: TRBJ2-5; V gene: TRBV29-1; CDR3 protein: CSTRGSLWGGEQYF; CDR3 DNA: TGCAGCACAAGAGGGAGTCTATGGGGCGGGGAGCAGTACTTC
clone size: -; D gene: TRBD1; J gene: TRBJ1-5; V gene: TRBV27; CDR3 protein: CASRKGTGASNQPQHF; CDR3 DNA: TGTGCCAGCAGGAAAGGGACAGGGGCTAGCAATCAGCCCCAGCATTTT
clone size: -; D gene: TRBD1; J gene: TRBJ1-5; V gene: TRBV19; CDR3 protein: CASSDRTGDQPQHF; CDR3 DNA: TGTGCCAGTAGTGATAGGACAGGGGACCAGCCCCAGCATTTT
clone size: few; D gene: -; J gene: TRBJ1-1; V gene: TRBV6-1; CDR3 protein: CASSEAHRERTEAFF; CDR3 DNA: TGTGCCAGCAGTGAAGCCCACAGGGAACGGACTGAAGCTTTCTTT
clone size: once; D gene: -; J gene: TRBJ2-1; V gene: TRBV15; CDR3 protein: CATSSPRELENNEQFF; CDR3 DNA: TGTGCCACCAGCAGCCCTAGGGAACTAGAGAACAATGAGCAGTTCTTC
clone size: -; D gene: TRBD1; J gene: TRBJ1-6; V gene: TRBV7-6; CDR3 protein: CASSPTGGRSPLHF; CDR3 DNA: TGTGCCAGCAGCCCAACAGGGGGCAGGTCACCCCTCCACTTT
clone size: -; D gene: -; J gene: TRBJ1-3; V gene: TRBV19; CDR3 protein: CASSRGGSGNTIYF; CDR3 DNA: TGTGCCAGTAGTAGAGGTGGCTCTGGAAACACCATATATTTT
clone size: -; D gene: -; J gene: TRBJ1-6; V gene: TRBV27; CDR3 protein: CASRGETAYNSPLHF; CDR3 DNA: TGTGCCAGCAGAGGTGAGACAGCGTATAATTCACCCCTCCACTTT
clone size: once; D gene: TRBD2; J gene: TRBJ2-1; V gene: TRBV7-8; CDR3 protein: CASSVTSGGIGEQFF; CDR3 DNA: TGTGCCAGCAGCGTAACTAGCGGGGGGATCGGTGAGCAGTTCTTC
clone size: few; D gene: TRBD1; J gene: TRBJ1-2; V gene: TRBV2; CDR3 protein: CASSEQQGGVSGYTF; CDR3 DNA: TGTGCCAGCAGTGAACAACAGGGGGGGGTATCTGGCTACACCTTC
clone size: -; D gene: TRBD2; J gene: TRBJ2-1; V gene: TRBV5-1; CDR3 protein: CASSNSGGPRNEQFF; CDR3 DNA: TGCGCCAGCAGTAATAGCGGGGGGCCTCGCAATGAGCAGTTCTTC
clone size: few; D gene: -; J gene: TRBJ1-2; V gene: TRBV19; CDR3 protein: CASSIVAEANYGYTF; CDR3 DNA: TGTGCCAGTAGTATAGTGGCGGAGGCTAACTATGGCTACACCTTC